In this sample, the clone carrying this TCR beta chain turned up once. Germline V gives CDR1 SGHDT, CDR2 YYEEEE. V lost 6 bases and J lost 6, with 19 bases in between. The CDR3 totals 14 residues. This entry is derived from a study of blood T cell repertoires in COVID-19. Generated by immunoSEQ multiplex PCR, the TCRdb table keeps only in-frame clones and is missing some. The sample has around 60,000 clones; 73% are singletons. J is TRBJ2-7 and V is TRBV5-6, with a weak D call TRBD1 (5 bases). The sample was peripheral blood. This TCR was recovered from a woman aged 45-65 years with active or convalescent COVID-19. CDR3 residues: CASTSRPGFGEQYF. DNA for the CDR3: TGTGCCAGCACCTCCCGGCCAGGGTTTGGCGAGCAGTACTTC.